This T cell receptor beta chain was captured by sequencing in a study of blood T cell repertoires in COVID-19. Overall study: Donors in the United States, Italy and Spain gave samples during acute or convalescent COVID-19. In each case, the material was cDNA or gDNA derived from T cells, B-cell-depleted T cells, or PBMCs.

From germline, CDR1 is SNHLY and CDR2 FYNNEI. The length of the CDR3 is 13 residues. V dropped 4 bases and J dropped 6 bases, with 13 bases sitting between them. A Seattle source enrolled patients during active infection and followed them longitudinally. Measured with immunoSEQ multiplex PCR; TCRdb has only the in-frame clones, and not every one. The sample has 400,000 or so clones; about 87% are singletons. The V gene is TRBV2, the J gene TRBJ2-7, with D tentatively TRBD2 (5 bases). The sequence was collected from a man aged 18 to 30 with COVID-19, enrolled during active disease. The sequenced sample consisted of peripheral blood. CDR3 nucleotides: TGTGCCAGCAGTGCCGCGGGCCCCGGCGAGCAGTACTTC. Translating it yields CASSAAGPGEQYF.